Listed below are T cell receptor beta chains from one sample, sequenced in a study of shared clonotypes between healthy human individuals. Libraries were prepared by immunoSEQ multiplex PCR; TCRdb keeps only in-frame clonotypes and omits some of them. Among about 1.1 million clones listed, about 84% were seen once. Sample: memory CD4+ T cells from PBMCs. These TCRs come from a young man in good health. Some clones in this sample may be carry-over from other donors' samples. Each CDR3 is given with its conserved first and last residue. D genes are given only for firm matches. Not every row has a clone size; where given, it reads once, few, many or a size class.

D gene	clone size	V gene	J gene	CDR3 DNA	CDR3 protein
.	.	TRBV13	TRBJ1-5	TGTGCCAGCAGCTTATTGGGGAGGGGGGCCCAGCATTTT	CASSLLGRGAQHF
.	once	TRBV25-1	TRBJ1-2	TGTGCCAGCAGTGAGCTGAGAACGCAGGGGAACTATGGCTACACCTTC	CASSELRTQGNYGYTF
TRBD2	once	TRBV29-1	TRBJ2-3	TGCAGCGCGGCGACTAGCGGGAATCTAGATACGCAGTATTTT	CSAATSGNLDTQYF
TRBD1	.	TRBV13	TRBJ2-3	TGTGCCAGCAGCGAAACAGGGGGTAGCACAGATACGCAGTATTTT	CASSETGGSTDTQYF
.	.	TRBV6-6	TRBJ2-1	TGTGCCAGCAGTTACTCGACGTCTGGAAATGAGCAGTTCTTC	CASSYSTSGNEQFF
.	.	TRBV21-1	TRBJ2-1	TGTGCCAGCAGCAAAAGGGACGTTTCGTGGCGGGACAATGAGCAGTTCTTC	CASSKRDVSWRDNEQFF
.	.	TRBV28	TRBJ1-1	TGTGCCAGCAGTTCTCCAGGGTATCTGGAAGCTTTCTTT	CASSSPGYLEAFF
TRBD1	once	TRBV6-1	TRBJ2-7	TGTGCCAGCAGTGGACAGGGTCGGGGCGTCTACGAGCAGTACTTC	CASSGQGRGVYEQYF
.	.	TRBV5-1	TRBJ2-7	TGCGCCAGCAGCCTACCCGGGGGCGGACCCTTAACCTACGAGCAGTACTTC	CASSLPGGGPLTYEQYF
.	few	TRBV28	TRBJ1-2	TGTGCCAGCAGCCAAGGAGGGGCACGGGGGGACTATGGCTACACCTTC	CASSQGGARGDYGYTF
TRBD1	.	TRBV4-1	TRBJ2-7	TGCGCCAGCAGCCGGACAGGGGGCATCTACGAGCAGTACTTC	CASSRTGGIYEQYF
.	.	TRBV9	TRBJ2-7	TGTGCCAGCAGCGCAACAGGGGAGGTAGGCGAGCAGTACTTC	CASSATGEVGEQYF
TRBD1	once	TRBV11-2	TRBJ1-5	TGTGCCAGCAGCCCCCGACAGGGCCTTCAGCCCCAGCATTTT	CASSPRQGLQPQHF
.	.	TRBV28	TRBJ1-2	TGTGCCAGCAGCCCGGGCCGGGGGAGGTATGGCTACACCTTC	CASSPGRGRYGYTF
.	.	TRBV5-1	TRBJ1-5	TGCGCCAGCAGCTTTAGGGGGTTGGGAAATCAGCCCCAGCATTTT	CASSFRGLGNQPQHF
.	.	TRBV7-9	TRBJ2-7	TGTGCCAGCAGCTCCAACTCCGCCGGTAACGAGCAGTACTTC	CASSSNSAGNEQYF
TRBD2	few	TRBV7-2	TRBJ2-3	TGTGCCAGCAGCTTAGTAACCTCTAGCGGGAGGTCCACAGATACGCAGTATTTT	CASSLVTSSGRSTDTQYF
.	.	TRBV5-8	TRBJ1-2	TGTGCCAGCAGCTCTTGGGCGAGGGGTGATGGCTACACCTTC	CASSSWARGDGYTF
TRBD2	.	TRBV7-9	TRBJ2-7	TGTGCCAGCAGCCAATCGGGGGGTTACGAGCAGTACTTC	CASSQSGGYEQYF
TRBD1	.	TRBV7-2	TRBJ2-5	TGTGCCAGCAGCATACAGGGGATCGAAGAGACCCAGTACTTC	CASSIQGIEETQYF
TRBD2	.	TRBV5-4	TRBJ2-3	TGTGCCAGCAGCTTGCTGGTAGCGGGAGTAGGTGCGCAGTATTTT	CASSLLVAGVGAQYF
.	.	TRBV7-9	TRBJ2-3	TGTGCCAGCAGCCCCGGAACAGGAAACACAGATACGCAGTATTTT	CASSPGTGNTDTQYF
.	once	TRBV11-2	TRBJ1-2	TGTGCCAGCAGCTCTGCTTTCGGAGGCTTTAAGAACTATGGCTACACCTTC	CASSSAFGGFKNYGYTF
TRBD1	.	TRBV10-3	TRBJ2-3	TGTGCCACGACAGGGGGATCAGATACGCAGTATTTT	CATTGGSDTQYF
TRBD1	.	TRBV28	TRBJ1-1	TGTGCCAGCAGTTCCCAGGGACAGGGAACCCACACTGAAGCTTTCTTT	CASSSQGQGTHTEAFF
TRBD1	.	TRBV7-6	TRBJ2-2	TGTGCCAGCAGTCTCCGGAACAGGGGGACGAACACCGGGGAGCTGTTTTTT	CASSLRNRGTNTGELFF
TRBD2	.	TRBV7-8	TRBJ2-2	TGTGCCAGCAGCTCCCGACTAGCGCCCTCGAGCACCGGGGAGCTGTTTTTT	CASSSRLAPSSTGELFF
.	.	TRBV7-8	TRBJ1-2	TGTGCCAGCAGCGGAGATGCAGGGGAAGACTATGGCTACACCTTC	CASSGDAGEDYGYTF
.	.	TRBV6-1	TRBJ1-2	TGTGCCAGCAGTGAAGGGCCACACTCCAGCTATGGCTACACCTTC	CASSEGPHSSYGYTF
TRBD2	.	TRBV7-6	TRBJ2-4	TGTGCCAGCAGCCCTGCGGGACTAGCGGGAGGGCGGGGAAACATTCAGTACTTC	CASSPAGLAGGRGNIQYF
.	once	TRBV4-1	TRBJ1-6	TGCGCCAGCAGCTTCCGGACCTTACAGTCTACATTTGATAATTCACCCCTCCACTTT	CASSFRTLQSTFDNSPLHF
.	few	TRBV2	TRBJ2-7	TGTGCCAGCAGTGACTCGGGACGGTACGAGCAGTACTTC	CASSDSGRYEQYF
.	.	TRBV10-2	TRBJ2-7	TGCGCCAGCACCCTCATCCGGGGCGTGGGAGAGCAGTACTTC	CASTLIRGVGEQYF
.	.	TRBV30	TRBJ2-5	TGTGCCTGGAGTGGAGAGGTGCTCGAGACCCAGTACTTC	CAWSGEVLETQYF
.	few	TRBV2	TRBJ2-5	TGTGCCAGCAGCTATCTCGCGGGGCAAGAGACCCAGTACTTC	CASSYLAGQETQYF
.	few	TRBV7-9	TRBJ2-5	TGTGCCAGCAGCCCCCGGGGTCCCGAGACCCAGTACTTC	CASSPRGPETQYF
TRBD2	once	TRBV7-2	TRBJ2-7	TGTGCCAGCAGCCCCCAGGGAGGGGACTACGAGCAGTACTTC	CASSPQGGDYEQYF
.	.	TRBV19	TRBJ1-2	TGTGCCAGTAGTATTGCGGGACTCACGGGCGGTAGCTACACCTTC	CASSIAGLTGGSYTF
.	.	TRBV7-2	TRBJ2-5	TGTGCCAGCAGCTTAGCCTTTGAGACCCAGTACTTC	CASSLAFETQYF
.	.	TRBV11-2	TRBJ1-2	TGTGCCAGCGACTCAGCCCGGGGCAGTGTAGATGGCTACACCTTC	CASDSARGSVDGYTF
.	.	TRBV5-4	TRBJ2-2	TGTGCCAGCAGCTTGGGACACTCCCCCGGGGAGCTGTTTTTT	CASSLGHSPGELFF
.	.	TRBV7-2	TRBJ2-3	TGTGCCAGCAGTCTTATAGGGGGGACTAGCACAGATACGCAGTATTTT	CASSLIGGTSTDTQYF
.	.	TRBV6-5	TRBJ2-1	TGTGCCAGCAGTTACGCTGGACTAAACTACAATGAGCAGTTCTTC	CASSYAGLNYNEQFF
.	.	TRBV18	TRBJ2-3	TGTGCCAGCTCACCTTACACCAGCACAGATACGCAGTATTTT	CASSPYTSTDTQYF
.	many	TRBV6-6	TRBJ1-5	TGTGCCAGCAATGGGGGTGATCAGCCCCAGCATTTT	CASNGGDQPQHF
TRBD1	.	TRBV4-3	TRBJ1-3	TGCGCCAGCAGCCATCGGACAGGGAGGAGAAACACCATATATTTT	CASSHRTGRRNTIYF
.	.	TRBV6-1	TRBJ2-1	TGTGCCAGCAGTGAAGCGGGGCGGGTCTACAATGAGCAGTTCTTC	CASSEAGRVYNEQFF